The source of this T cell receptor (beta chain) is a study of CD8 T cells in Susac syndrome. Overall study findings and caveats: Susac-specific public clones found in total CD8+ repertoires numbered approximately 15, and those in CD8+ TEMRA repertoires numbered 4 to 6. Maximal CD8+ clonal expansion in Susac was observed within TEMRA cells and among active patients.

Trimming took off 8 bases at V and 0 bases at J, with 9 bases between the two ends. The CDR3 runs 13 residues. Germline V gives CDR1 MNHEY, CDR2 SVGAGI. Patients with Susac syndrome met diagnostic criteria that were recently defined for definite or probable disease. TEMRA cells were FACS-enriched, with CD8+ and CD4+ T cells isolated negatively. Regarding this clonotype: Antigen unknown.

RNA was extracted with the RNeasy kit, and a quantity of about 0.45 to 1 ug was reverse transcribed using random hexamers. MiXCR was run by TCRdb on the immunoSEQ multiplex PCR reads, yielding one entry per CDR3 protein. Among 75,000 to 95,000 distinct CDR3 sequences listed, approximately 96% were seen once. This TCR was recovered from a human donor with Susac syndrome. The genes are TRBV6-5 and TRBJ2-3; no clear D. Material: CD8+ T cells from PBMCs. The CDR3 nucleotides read TGTGCCAGCCGTCTTTTTAGCACAGATACGCAGTATTTT. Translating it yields CASRLFSTDTQYF.